This TCR beta chain comes out of a study of blood T cell repertoires in COVID-19. Study information: There were acute and convalescent COVID-19 samples, and they came from the United States, Italy and Spain.

Enrolled through a virtual design, the participants were between 18 and 89 years of age and came from roughly 22 US areas. Participants' reported clinical history set cohort assignment. CDR3 length: 17 amino acids. Germline V lookup: CDR1 SGHRS, CDR2 YFSETQ. V dropped 0 bases and J dropped 4; count of bases not matched to a gene: 8. The table lists this clone with a few counts. Original processing methods: From reference gene primer amplification, estimates of nucleated cell counts were derived. Only in-frame clones appear in the TCRdb table, and some are missing; sequencing was by immunoSEQ multiplex PCR. Clone size and the V and J calls come from that table; the DNA yielded D and trimming. The sample lists roughly 140,000 clones, around four fifths occurring once.

The V and J genes are TRBV5-1 and TRBJ2-3; 10 bases agree with TRBD1. The clonotype originates from a man aged 50-60 years who had recovered from COVID-19. Sequenced material: PBMCs or T cells enriched from blood (not recorded which). CDR3 protein: CASSLAARTGGSDTQYF. CDR3 in DNA: TGCGCCAGCAGCTTGGCCGCGCGGACAGGGGGTTCAGATACGCAGTATTTT.